This T cell receptor (beta chain) came from a study of control samples from healthy donors and cancer patients. This CDR3 is built from 11 residues. V lost 6 bases, J lost 8 bases, and 8 bases lay in between. Here immunoSEQ multiplex PCR was the method, and the copy in TCRdb shows in-frame clones only, minus some. The repertoire consists of 90,000 to 150,000 clones, with approximately 88% occurring once and the leading ten covering less than 3.5%. This rearrangement joins TRBV12-3 or TRBV12-4 to TRBJ2-1; tentatively, D is TRBD1 (6 bases). The receptor's source is a middle-aged man in good health. Material for sequencing was blood. CDR3 region: CASRRTDEQFF. DNA of the CDR3: TGTGCCAGCAGAAGGACAGATGAGCAGTTCTTC.